Listed here are 23 T cell receptor beta chains from one sample, sequenced in a study of T cells after posttransplantation cyclophosphamide (TCRdb year 2016). The library was obtained by the immunoSEQ multiplex PCR assay. In its TCRdb copy, this immuneACCESS table keeps in-frame sequences only and misses some clones. Where compared with another copy, unresolved V genes explain less than half of these, and the others have no known cause. The table for this sample lists tens of thousands of clones; approximately 73% of them were counted only once. In total, the top ten clones hold 0.6% to 0.75% of the sample. Sequenced: memory CD4+ T cells sorted from PBMCs. These receptors came from a woman aged 55-70 years in good health, CMV-negative, and a related stem cell transplant donor.

A few counts support this clone. The chain combines TRBV6-5 with TRBJ2-3; no definite D call. Germline V gene data show CDR1 as MNHEY and CDR2 as SVGAGI. This CDR3 comprises 15 residues. V lost 4 bases to trimming and J lost 7 bases, with 18 bases between them. The CDR3 sequence is CASSSYFLVRNTQYF. CDR3 sequence (DNA): TGTGCCAGCAGTTCGTACTTTTTGGTCCGAAATACGCAGTATTTT.

Note on this clone: One end of the junction varies from germline; a read error may be responsible. V usage is TRBV7-8 and J usage is TRBJ2-1, with a weak D call TRBD2 (6 bases). This CDR3 has 15 amino acids. Germline-derived CDR1 and CDR2 are SGHVS and FQNEAQ. In DNA, the CDR3 is TGTGCCAGCAGCTTCTCAAGCGGGTCCTTCAATGAGCAGTTCTTC. This translates into CASSFSSGSFNEQFF.

The J gene is TRBJ2-7, the V gene TRBV5-4; 8 nucleotides match TRBD2. Per germline, CDR1 SGHNT and CDR2 YYREEE (reference sequence). The CDR3 contains 16 residues. Germline trimming cut 0 bases from V and 3 bases from J; bases unmatched to any gene: 8. Here the CDR3 DNA reads TGTGCCAGCAGCTTGGGGGCGGGAGGCCATTTCTACGAGCAGTACTTC. Amino acids: CASSLGAGGHFYEQYF.

This clone has only one observation. V is TRBV7-2 and J is TRBJ1-1; 7 bases map to TRBD1. Germline V gene lookup returns CDR1 SGHTA and CDR2 FQGNSA. CDR3 size: 15 residues. V lost 5 bases, J lost 1 base, and 7 bases stayed unmatched. CDR3 nucleotides: TGTGCCAGCAGCCTCCCCCGGACAGGGAACACTGAAGCTTTCTTT. Amino acid sequence: CASSLPRTGNTEAFF.

This clone was seen once. The CDR3 reads CASQRGGDTEAFF. The CDR3 nucleotides are TGTGCCAGTCAAAGGGGGGGGGACACTGAAGCTTTCTTT. The chain couples TRBV7-3 to TRBJ1-1, with a possible D match to TRBD1 (6 bases). This CDR3 region has 13 residues. In germline, CDR1 is SGHTA, CDR2 FQGTGA. The V gene lost 9 bases and the J gene lost 3 bases, with 14 bases spanning the gap.

The chain links TRBV10-3 to TRBJ2-3; the match to TRBD2 covers 12 bases. Losses at the gene ends were 4 bases for V and 3 bases for J; bases not matched to a gene: 2. The CDR3 is 15 residues long. The germline CDR1 and CDR2 sequences are ENHRY and SYGVKD. CDR3 loop: CAISGTSGKTDTQYF. DNA of the CDR3: TGTGCCATCAGTGGGACTAGCGGGAAGACAGATACGCAGTATTTT.

The genes are TRBV6-1 and TRBJ1-6; 8 bases map to TRBD1. The ends lost 2 bases at V and 7 bases at J; junction bases unmatched: 1. Germline V gene sequence: CDR1 MNHNS, CDR2 SASEGT. This CDR3 is built from 14 residues. The CDR3 sequence is CASSEWTGNSPLHF. In DNA, the CDR3 is TGTGCCAGCAGTGAATGGACAGGGAATTCACCCCTCCACTTT.

Here the CDR3 DNA reads TGCAGCGTCTCAGGGGGGTACCAAAGCACAGATACGCAGTATTTT. Translating it yields CSVSGGYQSTDTQYF. This chain links TRBV29-1 with TRBJ2-3, with a tentative D call TRBD1 (7 bases). Germline V gene lookup returns CDR1 SQVTM and CDR2 ANQGSEA. V shed 6 bases and J shed 0 bases, with 16 bases lying between them. The CDR3 is 15 amino acids.

This clone was detected a few times. The rearrangement joins TRBV2 to TRBJ2-4; TRBD1 agrees at 9 bases. Germline V gene data show CDR1 as SNHLY and CDR2 as FYNNEI. The CDR3 runs 14 residues. After removal of 5 bases from V and 5 bases from J, the junction contained 4 bases not matched to a gene. The chain's CDR3 is CASSLTGGENIQYF. The CDR3 DNA reads as TGTGCCAGCAGTCTGACAGGGGGAGAAAACATTCAGTACTTC.

This clone was seen a handful of times. This chain links TRBV7-6 with TRBJ2-7, with TRBD2 matching over 10 bases. This CDR3 spans 16 amino acids. The V and J ends lost 3 bases and 4 bases, in that order; junction bases with no gene match: 9. Germline V gene sequence: CDR1 SGHVS, CDR2 FNYEAQ. CDR3 coding DNA: TGTGCCAGCAGCTTCGCCTGGGGTAGCGGGAGGTACGAGCAGTACTTC. Its translation is CASSFAWGSGRYEQYF. The complete variable domain, with remaining parts taken from reference TRBV7-6 and TRBJ2-7, reads GAGVSQSPRYKVTKRGQDVALRCDPISGHVSLYWYRQALGQGPEFLTYFNYEAQQDKSGLPNDRFSAERPEGSISTLTIQRTEQRDSAMYRCASSFAWGSGRYEQYFGPGTRLTVT.

CDR3 DNA: TGTGCCAGCAGGGTCGACAGACTTATTAGTAGCTCTGGGGCCAACGTCCTGACTTTC. Residues: CASRVDRLISSSGANVLTF. The chain has TRBV28 and TRBJ2-6; a weak D match, TRBD1 (5 bases). The CDR3 spans 19 residues. Trimming shortened V by 6 bases and J by 0 bases, and 21 bases separated the two germline ends. Germline V gene sequence: CDR1 MDHEN, CDR2 SYDVKM.

The V and J genes are TRBV6-5 and TRBJ1-1; D is uncertain. Trimming removed 7 bases from V and 0 bases from J, with 9 bases in between. CDR1 and CDR2 from the germline V gene are MNHEY and SVGAGI. The CDR3 contains 13 residues. CDR3 nucleotide sequence: TGTGCCAGCAAGGGAGGGATGAACACTGAAGCTTTCTTT. It is translated as CASKGGMNTEAFF.

This rearrangement joins TRBV6-4 to TRBJ2-7, with 7 nucleotides matching TRBD1. This CDR3 has 14 amino acids. V lost 6 bases to trimming and J lost 6 bases; unmatched junction nucleotides: 11. The germline gives CDR1 MRHNA, CDR2 SNTAGT. CDR3 amino acids: CASRRHGTDGEQYF. The DNA of the CDR3 is TGTGCCAGCAGGAGGCACGGGACAGACGGCGAGCAGTACTTC.

The gene calls are TRBV7-6 and TRBJ2-1; D may be TRBD1 (6 bases). Trimming removed 6 bases at V and 3 bases at J, with 12 bases between. The germline V gene encodes CDR1 SGHVS and CDR2 FNYEAQ. The CDR3 consists of 14 residues. CDR3 amino acids: CASSQGPDYNEQFF. CDR3 bases: TGTGCCAGCAGTCAGGGGCCGGACTACAATGAGCAGTTCTTC. The full variable domain, rest sourced from reference TRBV7-6 and TRBJ2-1, is GAGVSQSPRYKVTKRGQDVALRCDPISGHVSLYWYRQALGQGPEFLTYFNYEAQQDKSGLPNDRFSAERPEGSISTLTIQRTEQRDSAMYRCASSQGPDYNEQFFGPGTRLTVL.

V and J are TRBV5-6 and TRBJ2-5; D may be TRBD1 (6 bases). V was trimmed by 4 bases and J by 3 bases, leaving 16 bases between them. CDR3 length equals 15 residues. Germline V CDR1 and CDR2: SGHDT, YYEEEE. The CDR3 DNA reads TGTGCCAGCAGCAGGACAGCCGATAGAGAAGAGACCCAGTACTTC. Protein: CASSRTADREETQYF.

V gene TRBV6-4 combines with J gene TRBJ2-1; TRBD2 matches at 7 bases. With 3 bases clipped from V and 8 bases from J, the junction kept 10 bases outside the gene matches. From germline, CDR1 is MRHNA and CDR2 SNTAGT. The CDR3 is 15 residues long. CDR3 coding DNA: TGTGCCAGCAGTGAAGGAGCGGGAAGGATTCATGAGCAGTTCTTC. It translates to CASSEGAGRIHEQFF.

The gene calls are TRBV30 and TRBJ1-4; 8 positions match TRBD1. This CDR3 has 15 amino acids. The junction had 10 bases not matched to a gene; V was cut back by 0 bases and J by 10 bases. Germline CDR1 reads GTSNPN; CDR2 reads SVGIG (reference sequence). CDR3 in amino acids: CAWSVQGVQSGKLFF. DNA for the CDR3: TGTGCCTGGAGTGTACAGGGGGTCCAGTCGGGAAAACTGTTTTTT. The complete variable domain, with remaining parts taken from reference TRBV30 and TRBJ1-4, reads SQTIHQWPATLVQPVGSPLSLECTVEGTSNPNLYWYRQAAGRGLQLLFYSVGIGQISSEVPQNLSASRPQDRQFILSSKKLLLSDSGFYLCAWSVQGVQSGKLFFGSGTQLSVL.

V is TRBV10-2 and J is TRBJ1-2, with 10 positions matching TRBD1. The CDR3 has 16 amino acids. The germline V gene encodes CDR1 WSHSY and CDR2 SAAADI. V was clipped by 4 bases and J by 6 bases; unmatched bases: 11. The CDR3 sequence is CASSGSVTGGVDGYTF. CDR3 bases: TGCGCCAGCAGTGGGTCGGTGACAGGGGGCGTGGATGGCTACACCTTC.

The rearrangement joins TRBV28 to TRBJ1-2; tentatively, D is TRBD1 (5 bases). The ends were cut back, 2 bases at V and 11 bases at J, with 12 bases in the middle. Germline V gene data show CDR1 as MDHEN and CDR2 as SYDVKM. The CDR3 has 12 amino acids. CDR3: CASSLVAEGYTF. CDR3 DNA: TGTGCCAGCAGTTTAGTGGCGGAGGGGTACACCTTC.

The chain combines TRBV4-1 with TRBJ1-2; D gene uncertain. The CDR3 contains 13 residues. The ends were cut back, 1 base at V and 8 bases at J, with 11 bases in the middle. Per the germline V gene, CDR1 is MGHRA and CDR2 is YSYEKL. CDR3 in amino acids: CASSQAGLTGYTF. The CDR3 bases are TGCGCCAGCAGCCAAGCGGGATTGACAGGCTACACCTTC.

This chain joins TRBV11-3 and TRBJ2-1, with TRBD2 matching over 8 bases. There are 15 residues in the CDR3. Germline values: CDR1 SGHNT, CDR2 YENEEA. The junction had 9 bases not matched to a gene; V was cut back by 6 bases and J by 5 bases. Here the CDR3 DNA reads TGTGCCAGCAGTGGGAGGACTAGCATCCACAATGAGCAGTTCTTC. Translated: CASSGRTSIHNEQFF. The full variable domain, with the rest looked up from reference TRBV11-3 and TRBJ2-1, is EAGVVQSPRYKIIEKKQPVAFWCNPISGHNTLYWYLQNLGQGPELLIRYENEEAVDDSQLPKDRFSAERLKGVDSTLKIQPAELGDSAVYLCASSGRTSIHNEQFFGPGTRLTVL.

This chain joins TRBV6-1 and TRBJ1-1; maybe TRBD1 (5 bases). CDR3 size: 14 residues. V was pared by 4 bases and J by 1 base, with 10 bases between. Germline V gene lookup returns CDR1 MNHNS and CDR2 SASEGT. The CDR3, as DNA: TGTGCCAGCAGTGGCCAAAGGGGGAACACTGAAGCTTTCTTT. Its translation is CASSGQRGNTEAFF.

This sequence joins TRBV18 and TRBJ1-6; D is uncertain. This CDR3 contains 15 residues. Looked up from germline, CDR1 is KGHSH and CDR2 is LQKENI. Trimming stripped 2 bases from V and 0 bases from J, with 5 bases between. This chain's CDR3 is CASSPGSSYNSPLHF. CDR3 nucleotide sequence: TGTGCCAGCTCACCAGGCAGCTCCTATAATTCACCCCTCCACTTT.